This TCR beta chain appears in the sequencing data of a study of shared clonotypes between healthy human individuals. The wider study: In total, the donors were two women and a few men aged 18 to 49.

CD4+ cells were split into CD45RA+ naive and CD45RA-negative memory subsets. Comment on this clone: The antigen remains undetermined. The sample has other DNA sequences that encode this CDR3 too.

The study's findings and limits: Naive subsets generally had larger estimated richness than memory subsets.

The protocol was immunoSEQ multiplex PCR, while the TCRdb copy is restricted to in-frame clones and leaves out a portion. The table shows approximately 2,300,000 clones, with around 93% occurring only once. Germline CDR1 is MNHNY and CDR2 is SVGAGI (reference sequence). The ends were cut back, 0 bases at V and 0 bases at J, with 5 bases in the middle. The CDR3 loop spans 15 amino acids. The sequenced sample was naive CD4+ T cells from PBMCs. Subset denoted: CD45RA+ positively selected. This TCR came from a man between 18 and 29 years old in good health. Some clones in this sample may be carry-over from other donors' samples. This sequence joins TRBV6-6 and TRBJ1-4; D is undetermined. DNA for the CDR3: TGTGCCAGCAGTTACTCTCCGGCAACTAATGAAAAACTGTTTTTT. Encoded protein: CASSYSPATNEKLFF.